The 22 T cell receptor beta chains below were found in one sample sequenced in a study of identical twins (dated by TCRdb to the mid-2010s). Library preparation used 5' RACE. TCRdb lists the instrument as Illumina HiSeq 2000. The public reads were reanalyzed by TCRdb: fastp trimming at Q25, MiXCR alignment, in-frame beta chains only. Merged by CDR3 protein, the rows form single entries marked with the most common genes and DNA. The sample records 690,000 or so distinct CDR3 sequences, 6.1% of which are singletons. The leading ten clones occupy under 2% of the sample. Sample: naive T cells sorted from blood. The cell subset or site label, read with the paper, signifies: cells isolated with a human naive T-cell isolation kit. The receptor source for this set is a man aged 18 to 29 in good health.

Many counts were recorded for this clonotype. CDR3 sequence (DNA): TGCGCCAGCAGCTTGGAACAGGGTGGTGAGTACGAGCAGTACTTC. The encoded protein is CASSLEQGGEYEQYF. The V and J genes are TRBV5-1 and TRBJ2-7; D might be TRBD1 (6 bases). V was pared by 0 bases and J by 4 bases, with 14 bases between. The CDR3 loop spans 15 amino acids. Germline V gene data show CDR1 as SGHRS and CDR2 as YFSETQ.

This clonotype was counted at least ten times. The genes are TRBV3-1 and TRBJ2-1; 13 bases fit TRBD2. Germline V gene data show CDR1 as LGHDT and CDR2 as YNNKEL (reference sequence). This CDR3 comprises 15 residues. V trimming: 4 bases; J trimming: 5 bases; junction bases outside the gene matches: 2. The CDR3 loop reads CASSRGLAGNNEQFF. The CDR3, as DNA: TGTGCCAGCAGCCGGGGACTAGCGGGAAACAATGAGCAGTTCTTC.

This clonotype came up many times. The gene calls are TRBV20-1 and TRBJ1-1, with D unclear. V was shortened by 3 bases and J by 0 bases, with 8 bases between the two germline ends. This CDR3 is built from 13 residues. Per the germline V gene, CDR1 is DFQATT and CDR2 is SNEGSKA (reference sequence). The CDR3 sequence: CSASRLLNTEAFF. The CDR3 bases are TGCAGTGCTAGTCGGCTATTGAACACTGAAGCTTTCTTT.

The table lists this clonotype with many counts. CDR3 region: CASSQPLSGNSYNEQFF. The DNA for the CDR3 is TGCGCCAGCAGCCAACCCCTAAGCGGAAACTCCTACAATGAGCAGTTCTTC. The chain carries TRBV4-1 and TRBJ2-1; the D gene is possibly TRBD2 (5 bases). From germline, CDR1 is MGHRA and CDR2 YSYEKL. The CDR3 is 17 residues long. The ends were cut back, 2 bases at V and 0 bases at J, with 14 bases in the middle.

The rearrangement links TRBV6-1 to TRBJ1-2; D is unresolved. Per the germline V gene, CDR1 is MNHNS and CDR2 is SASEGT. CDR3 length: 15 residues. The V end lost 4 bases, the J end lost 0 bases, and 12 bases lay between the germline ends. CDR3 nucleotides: TGTGCCAGCAGTGCCAGCCAAGACCCTAACTATGGCTACACCTTC. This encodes CASSASQDPNYGYTF.

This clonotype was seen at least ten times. Here the CDR3 reads CASSFTGSGSYSNEQFF. CDR3 nucleotide sequence: TGTGCCAGCAGTTTTACGGGAAGCGGGAGTTACAGCAATGAGCAGTTCTTC. The rearrangement uses TRBV12-3 or TRBV12-4 and TRBJ2-1, with 8 bases matching TRBD2. CDR3 length: 17 residues. Unmatched junction bases numbered 13, after V lost 3 bases and J lost 6 bases.

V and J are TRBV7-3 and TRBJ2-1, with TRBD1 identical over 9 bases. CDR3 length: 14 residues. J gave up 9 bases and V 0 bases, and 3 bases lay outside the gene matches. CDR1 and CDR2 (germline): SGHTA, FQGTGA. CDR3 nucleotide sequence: TGTGCCAGCAGCTTAACTGGGACAGGGTCTGAGCAGTTCTTC. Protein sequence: CASSLTGTGSEQFF.

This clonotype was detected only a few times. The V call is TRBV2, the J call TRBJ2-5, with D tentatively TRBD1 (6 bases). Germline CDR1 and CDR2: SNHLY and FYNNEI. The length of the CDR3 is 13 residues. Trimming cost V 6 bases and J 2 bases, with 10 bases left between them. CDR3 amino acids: CASSRDIQETQYF. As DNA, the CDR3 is TGTGCCAGCAGCCGGGACATTCAAGAGACCCAGTACTTC.

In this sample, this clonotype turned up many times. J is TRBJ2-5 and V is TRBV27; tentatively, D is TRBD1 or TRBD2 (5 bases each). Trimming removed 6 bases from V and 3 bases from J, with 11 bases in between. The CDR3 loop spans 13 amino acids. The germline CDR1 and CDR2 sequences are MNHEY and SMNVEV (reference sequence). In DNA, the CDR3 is TGTGCCAGCAGCTACGGGGCCGAAGAGACCCAGTACTTC. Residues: CASSYGAEETQYF.

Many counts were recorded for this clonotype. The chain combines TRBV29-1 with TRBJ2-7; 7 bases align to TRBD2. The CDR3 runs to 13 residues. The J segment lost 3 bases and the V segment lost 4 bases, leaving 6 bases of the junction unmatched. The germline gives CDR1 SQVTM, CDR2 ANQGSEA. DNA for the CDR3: TGCAGCGTTGTGACTAGCTCCCACTACGAGCAGTACGTC. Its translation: CSVVTSSHYEQYV.

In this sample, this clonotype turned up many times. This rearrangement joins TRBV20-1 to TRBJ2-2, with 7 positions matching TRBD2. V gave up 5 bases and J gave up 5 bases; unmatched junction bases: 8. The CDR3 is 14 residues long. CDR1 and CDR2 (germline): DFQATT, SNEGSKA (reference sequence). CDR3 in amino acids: CSALENGGTGELFF. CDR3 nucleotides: TGCAGTGCTCTAGAAAACGGGGGGACCGGGGAGCTGTTTTTT.

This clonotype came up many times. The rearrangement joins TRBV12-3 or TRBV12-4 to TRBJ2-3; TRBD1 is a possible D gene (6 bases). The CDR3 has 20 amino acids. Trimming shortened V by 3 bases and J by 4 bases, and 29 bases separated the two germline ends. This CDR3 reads CASSFLLTGTQMGVSDTQYF. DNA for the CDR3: TGTGCCAGCAGTTTCTTGTTGACAGGCACCCAAATGGGGGTATCAGATACGCAGTATTTT.

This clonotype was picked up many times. The CDR3 loop reads CASSGTSGRLETGELFF. CDR3 DNA: TGTGCCAGCAGTGGTACTAGCGGGAGGCTTGAGACCGGGGAGCTGTTTTTT. This chain uses TRBV25-1 with TRBJ2-2; 12 bases fit TRBD2. This CDR3 comprises 17 residues. Germline V gene lookup returns CDR1 MGHDK and CDR2 SYGVNS. V was clipped by 4 bases and J by 5 bases; unmatched bases: 8.

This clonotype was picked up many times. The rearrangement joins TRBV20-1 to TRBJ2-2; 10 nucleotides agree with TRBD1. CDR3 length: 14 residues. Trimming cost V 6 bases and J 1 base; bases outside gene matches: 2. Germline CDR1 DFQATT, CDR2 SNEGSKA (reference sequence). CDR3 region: CSARTGGNTGELFF. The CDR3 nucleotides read TGCAGTGCGAGGACAGGGGGGAACACCGGGGAGCTGTTTTTT.

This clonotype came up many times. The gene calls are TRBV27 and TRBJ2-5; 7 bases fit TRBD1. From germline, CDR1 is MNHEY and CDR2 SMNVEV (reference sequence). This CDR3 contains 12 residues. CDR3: CVILTGVQTQYF. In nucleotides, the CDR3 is TGTGTCATCCTAACAGGGGTGCAGACCCAGTACTTC.

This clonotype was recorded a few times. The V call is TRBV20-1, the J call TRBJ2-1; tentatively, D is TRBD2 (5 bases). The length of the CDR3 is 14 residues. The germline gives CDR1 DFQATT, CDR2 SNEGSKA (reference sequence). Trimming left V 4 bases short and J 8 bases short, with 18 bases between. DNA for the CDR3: TGCAGTGCTACCGGACTTTCCTCCTTTGATGAGCAGTTCTTC. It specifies CSATGLSSFDEQFF.

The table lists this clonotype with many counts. CDR3: CSARVRVNQPQHF. The CDR3 DNA reads TGCAGTGCTAGAGTCCGAGTGAATCAGCCCCAGCATTTT. The chain recombines TRBV20-1 with TRBJ1-5; no clear D. Per germline, CDR1 DFQATT and CDR2 SNEGSKA (reference sequence). This CDR3 region has 13 residues. Trimming removed 1 base at V and 4 bases at J, with 8 bases between.

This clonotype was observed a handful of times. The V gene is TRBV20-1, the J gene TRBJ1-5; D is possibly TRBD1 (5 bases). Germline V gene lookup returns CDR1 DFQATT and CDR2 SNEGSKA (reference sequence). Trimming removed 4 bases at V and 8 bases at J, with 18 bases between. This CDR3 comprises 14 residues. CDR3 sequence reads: CSAKGTPPQEPQHF. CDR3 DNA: TGCAGTGCTAAGGGGACGCCCCCACAAGAGCCCCAGCATTTT.

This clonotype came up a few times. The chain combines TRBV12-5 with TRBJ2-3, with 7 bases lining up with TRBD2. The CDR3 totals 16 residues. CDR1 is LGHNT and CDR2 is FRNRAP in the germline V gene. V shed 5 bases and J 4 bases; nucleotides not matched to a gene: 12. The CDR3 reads CASGPVGGGRADTQYF. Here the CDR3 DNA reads TGTGCTAGTGGTCCCGTAGGCGGAGGGAGGGCAGATACGCAGTATTTT.

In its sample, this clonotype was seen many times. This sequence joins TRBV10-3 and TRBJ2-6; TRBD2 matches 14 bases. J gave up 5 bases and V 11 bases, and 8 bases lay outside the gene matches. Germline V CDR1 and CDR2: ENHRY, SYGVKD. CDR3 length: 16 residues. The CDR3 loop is CASGLAGEGRANVLTF. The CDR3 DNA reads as TGTGCCTCGGGACTAGCGGGAGAGGGGAGGGCCAACGTCCTGACTTTC.

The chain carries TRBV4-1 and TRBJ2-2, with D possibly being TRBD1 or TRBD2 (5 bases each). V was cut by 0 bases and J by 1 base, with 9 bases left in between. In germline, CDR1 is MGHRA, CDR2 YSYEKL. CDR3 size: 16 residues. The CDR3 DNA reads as TGCGCCAGCAGCCAAGATGAGGGGCTGAACACCGGGGAGCTGTTTTTT. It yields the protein CASSQDEGLNTGELFF.

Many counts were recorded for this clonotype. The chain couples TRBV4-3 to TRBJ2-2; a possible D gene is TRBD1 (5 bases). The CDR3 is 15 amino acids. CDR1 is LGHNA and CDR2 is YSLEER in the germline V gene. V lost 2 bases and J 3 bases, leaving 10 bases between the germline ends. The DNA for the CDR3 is TGCGCCAGCAGCCAAATGGCAGGGTACACCGGGGAGCTGTTTTTT. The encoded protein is CASSQMAGYTGELFF.